The 27 T cell receptor beta chains in this list originate from one sample, sequenced in a study of neurological immune-mediated disorders. One entry per CDR3 protein results from TCRdb running MiXCR on the 5' RACE reads. The sample has 70,000 to 95,000 distinct CDR3 sequences; 14% are singletons. Sequenced material: PBMCs. These receptors were taken from a woman between 45 and 65 years old in good health.

This clonotype was recorded at least ten times. The CDR3 DNA is TGTGCCAGCAGCTTGGAATCCGGGCAGGGCTATGGCTACACCTTC. Translation gives CASSLESGQGYGYTF. This sequence joins TRBV5-5 and TRBJ1-2; TRBD1 is a possible D gene (5 bases). Trimming shortened V by 0 bases and J by 4 bases, and 13 bases separated the two germline ends. Per germline, CDR1 SGHKS and CDR2 YYEKEE (reference sequence). This CDR3 contains 15 residues.

In its sample, this clonotype was seen many times. The chain combines TRBV5-5 with TRBJ2-5; D might be TRBD2 (6 bases). The germline gives CDR1 SGHKS, CDR2 YYEKEE (reference sequence). The CDR3 consists of 13 residues. V dropped 4 bases and J dropped 3 bases, with 10 bases sitting between them. The DNA of the CDR3 is TGTGCCAGCAGCCTTAGCGGAGAAGAGACCCAGTACTTC. Protein sequence: CASSLSGEETQYF. Using reference TRBV5-5 and TRBJ2-5 for the parts outside the CDR3, the full variable domain is DAGVTQSPTHLIKTRGQQVTLRCSPISGHKSVSWYQQVLGQGPQFIFQYYEKEERGRGNFPDRFSARQFPNYSSELNVNALLLGDSALYLCASSLSGEETQYFGPGTRLLVL.

The V and J genes are TRBV21-1 and TRBJ2-7; TRBD2 was called by the table and not checked on the DNA. TRBV21-1 is flagged as a pseudogene. There are 14 residues in the CDR3. The CDR3 reads CASFLALMNHEQYF. Here the CDR3 DNA reads TGTGCCAGCTTTCTAGCGCTTATGAACCACGAGCAGTACTTC.

This clonotype was seen many times. The chain uses TRBV7-9 and TRBJ1-6, with D hard to call. Germline V gene sequence: CDR1 SEHNR, CDR2 FQNEAQ (reference sequence). V lost 5 bases and J lost 9, with 14 bases in between. The CDR3 has 14 residues. This chain's CDR3 is CASSQTASGSPLHF. The CDR3 DNA sequence: TGTGCCAGCAGCCAGACTGCTAGTGGTTCACCCCTCCACTTT.

This clonotype showed up many times. The chain recombines TRBV20-1 with TRBJ1-1, with no clear D. With 0 bases removed from V and 4 bases from J, the gap between germline ends came to 12 bases. Germline CDR1 reads DFQATT; CDR2 reads SNEGSKA (reference sequence). The CDR3 runs to 14 residues. The CDR3 region is CSARDRVGGTEAFF. The CDR3 DNA follows: TGCAGTGCTAGAGATCGGGTGGGAGGCACTGAAGCTTTCTTT.

This clonotype was recorded many times. This chain connects TRBV5-1 to TRBJ1-6; 7 nucleotides agree with TRBD1. This CDR3 spans 16 amino acids. Germline assignment: CDR1 SGHRS and CDR2 YFSETQ. The V segment lost 4 bases and the J segment 9 bases; nucleotides outside the gene matches: 13. The CDR3 sequence is CASSPQGEDLGSPLHF. The DNA of the CDR3 is TGCGCCAGCAGCCCGCAGGGGGAGGACTTAGGTTCACCCCTCCACTTT.

Ten or more counts support this clonotype. The genes are TRBV20-1 and TRBJ2-1; D unclear. From germline, CDR1 is DFQATT and CDR2 SNEGSKA (reference sequence). This CDR3 comprises 11 residues. Trimming left V 8 bases short and J 4 bases short, with 9 bases between. CDR3 in amino acids: CSTTNYNEQFF. The CDR3 region has the DNA TGCAGTACGACAAATTACAATGAGCAGTTCTTC.

The chain combines TRBV25-1 with TRBJ1-1, with a tentative D call TRBD1 (5 bases). There are 13 residues in the CDR3. V was pared by 4 bases and J by 8 bases, with 14 bases between. Germline V gene lookup returns CDR1 MGHDK and CDR2 SYGVNS. For the CDR3, the DNA is TGTGCCAGCAGTGTTTCCTCGGGACTAGAAGCTTTCTTT. Amino acid sequence: CASSVSSGLEAFF.

This clonotype was found many times. The gene calls are TRBV20-1 and TRBJ1-1; 8 positions match TRBD1. CDR3 length equals 13 residues. The germline V gene encodes CDR1 DFQATT and CDR2 SNEGSKA (reference sequence). Unmatched junction bases numbered 5, after V lost 4 bases and J lost 4 bases. The CDR3 sequence is CSATLDRATEAFF. The CDR3 DNA is TGCAGTGCTACGTTGGACAGGGCCACTGAAGCTTTCTTT.

There are many counts of this clonotype. J is TRBJ2-4 and V is TRBV12-3 or TRBV12-4; D remains unclear. Trimming took 2 bases from V and 5 from J, leaving 22 bases between them. This CDR3 region has 18 residues. The CDR3: CASSLYNTLGFLQNIQYF. The CDR3 coding sequence is TGTGCCAGCAGTTTATATAATACCTTGGGGTTTCTCCAAAACATTCAGTACTTC.

This clonotype was observed many times. The chain joins TRBV7-9 to TRBJ2-5; the match to TRBD1 covers 8 bases. Germline CDR1 is SEHNR and CDR2 is FQNEAQ (reference sequence). Losses at the gene ends were 7 bases for V and 2 bases for J; bases not matched to a gene: 6. The CDR3 loop spans 14 amino acids. CDR3 sequence: CASTYGTGQETQYF. In nucleotides, the CDR3 is TGTGCCAGCACCTATGGGACAGGTCAAGAGACCCAGTACTTC.

This clonotype was found many times. The chain combines TRBV7-2 with TRBJ1-2; 8 bases agree with TRBD1. V lost 6 bases to trimming and J lost 6 bases; unmatched junction nucleotides: 15. Germline CDR1 is SGHTA and CDR2 is FQGNSA. The CDR3 is 16 residues long. The CDR3 DNA sequence: TGTGCCAGCAGATTTCCCGGCGGACAGGGAACAGATGGCTACACCTTC. Its protein is CASRFPGGQGTDGYTF.

This clonotype has at least ten counts. This chain uses TRBV5-1 with TRBJ2-7, with D perhaps matching TRBD1 or TRBD2 (5 bases each). The CDR3 has 15 amino acids. Trimming left V 6 bases short and J 2 bases short, with 18 bases between. Germline V gene lookup returns CDR1 SGHRS and CDR2 YFSETQ. In DNA form, the CDR3 reads TGCGCCAGCAAGCTGGGACCCAACGTGCCCTACGAGCAGTACTTC. This translates into CASKLGPNVPYEQYF.

This clonotype was detected many times. The gene calls are TRBV9 and TRBJ1-2; possibly TRBD1 for D (5 bases). The germline V gene has CDR1 SGDLS and CDR2 YYNGEE. Trimming left V 3 bases short and J 4 bases short, with 16 bases between. The CDR3 extends over 15 amino acids. The CDR3 DNA sequence: TGTGCCAGCAGCGACACGGCCGGGGGACCCTATGGCTACACCTTC. Translation: CASSDTAGGPYGYTF.

This clonotype was detected many times. The J gene is TRBJ2-1, the V gene TRBV5-6; a possible D gene is TRBD1 (5 bases). The CDR3 is 14 amino acids. The germline V gene encodes CDR1 SGHDT and CDR2 YYEEEE. Trimming pared 2 bases from V and 6 bases from J, leaving 12 bases between. CDR3 in DNA: TGTGCCAGCAGCTTCCCACAGGTACCCAATGAGCAGTTCTTC. This codes for CASSFPQVPNEQFF. Variable domain in full (rest from reference TRBV5-6 and TRBJ2-1): DAGVTQSPTHLIKTRGQQVTLRCSPKSGHDTVSWYQQALGQGPQFIFQYYEEEERQRGNFPDRFSGHQFPNYSSELNVNALLLGDSALYLCASSFPQVPNEQFFGPGTRLTVL.

This clonotype was seen ten or more times. The chain combines TRBV5-5 with TRBJ2-1; D ambiguous. Germline V gene lookup returns CDR1 SGHKS and CDR2 YYEKEE (reference sequence). The V end was cut by 4 bases, the J end by 10 bases, with 9 bases between. The CDR3 is 11 amino acids. CDR3 loop: CASSPLREQFF. The CDR3 nucleotides are TGTGCCAGCAGCCCCTTACGAGAGCAGTTCTTC.

This clonotype came up many times. The V call is TRBV20-1, the J call TRBJ2-2; 14 nucleotides match TRBD2. The CDR3 sequence is 16 residues long. Trimming at V came to 5 bases and at J to 3 bases, leaving 5 bases not matched to a gene. Germline-derived CDR1 and CDR2 are DFQATT and SNEGSKA (reference sequence). The CDR3 DNA is TGCAGTGCTCCGACTAGCGGGAGGGTTTACACCGGGGAGCTGTTTTTT. Translation gives CSAPTSGRVYTGELFF.

This clonotype was recorded at least ten times. The chain has TRBV6-2 or TRBV6-3 and TRBJ2-1; 15 nucleotides agree with TRBD2. Per germline, CDR1 MNHEY and CDR2 SVGEGT. The CDR3 is 20 amino acids. The J segment lost 9 bases and the V segment lost 5 bases, leaving 20 bases of the junction unmatched. In nucleotides, the CDR3 is TGTGCCAGCAGTACCCCAGGACTAGCGGGAGGGTCACCAAGGTTGGGTGAGCAGTTCTTC. Its protein is CASSTPGLAGGSPRLGEQFF.

In regard to this clonotype: With a much larger clone just one base away, this may be a read error. The V call is TRBV20-1, the J call TRBJ2-5, with D unresolved. This CDR3 spans 14 amino acids. The germline V gene encodes CDR1 DFQATT and CDR2 SNEGSKA (reference sequence). V lost 4 bases and J 4 bases, leaving 16 bases between the germline ends. CDR3 sequence (DNA): TGCAGTGCTATGACCTCAGCCAACTCAGAGACCCAGTACTTC. Residues: CSAMTSANSETQYF.

CDR3 in amino acids: CASSQEVSGPNTIYF. The DNA for the CDR3 is TGTGCCAGCAGCCAAGAAGTCTCAGGTCCAAACACCATATATTTT. The genes are TRBV3-1 and TRBJ1-3; D remains unclear. The CDR3 loop spans 15 amino acids. The germline V gene encodes CDR1 LGHDT and CDR2 YNNKEL (reference sequence). Trimming removed 0 bases at V and 6 bases at J, with 12 bases between.

The rearrangement uses TRBV7-2 and TRBJ1-2; D gene ambiguous. The germline V gene has CDR1 SGHTA and CDR2 FQGNSA. The CDR3 length is 15 residues. Deletions cut 1 base from V and 3 bases from J, with 12 bases between. CDR3 sequence (DNA): TGTGCCAGCAGCTTAGGCCGGGGAACGGACTATGGCTACACCTTC. The encoded protein is CASSLGRGTDYGYTF.

This clonotype was counted only a few times. This chain links TRBV24-1 with TRBJ2-3; D perhaps matches TRBD2 (6 bases). Germline-derived CDR1 and CDR2 are KGHDR and SFDVKD. V was trimmed by 7 bases and J by 5 bases, leaving 21 bases between them. The CDR3 is 16 residues long. In DNA, the CDR3 is TGTGCCACCAGCGTCCGACTAGTGGTTTGTGGAGATACGCAGTATTTT. Protein: CATSVRLVVCGDTQYF.

In its sample, this clonotype was seen many times. The V and J genes are TRBV20-1 and TRBJ1-3; D is unclear. Between the trimmed V and J ends, which lost 3 bases and 2 bases, there was a span of 8 bases. This CDR3 region has 13 residues. Germline V lookup: CDR1 DFQATT, CDR2 SNEGSKA (reference sequence). The CDR3 nucleotides read TGCAGTGCTAGCCCCAGTGCTGGAAACACCATATATTTT. Its protein product is CSASPSAGNTIYF.

V usage is TRBV5-1 and J usage is TRBJ2-6; tentatively, D is TRBD1 (5 bases). With 0 bases removed from V and 0 bases from J, the gap between germline ends came to 10 bases. CDR1 is SGHRS, CDR2 YFSETQ, per germline. CDR3 size: 17 residues. Written as DNA, the CDR3 is TGCGCCAGCAGCTTGGCAGGGTCCGGCTCTGGGGCCAACGTCCTGACTTTC. It translates to CASSLAGSGSGANVLTF.

This clonotype was observed at least ten times. The chain combines TRBV20-1 with TRBJ2-1; no firm D call. V was pared by 3 bases and J by 10 bases, with 19 bases between. Germline V gives CDR1 DFQATT, CDR2 SNEGSKA (reference sequence). The CDR3 length is 14 residues. CDR3 coding DNA: TGCAGTGCTAGCCTCAGCCCGGGTACCAGCGAGCAGTTCTTC. Protein sequence: CSASLSPGTSEQFF.

This rearrangement joins TRBV14 to TRBJ2-1, with D uncertain. V gave up 0 bases and J gave up 12 bases, with 12 bases separating them. The germline V gene encodes CDR1 SGHDN and CDR2 FVKESK. The CDR3 is 13 residues long. Here the CDR3 reads CASSQESLDRQFF. CDR3 nucleotides: TGTGCCAGCAGCCAAGAATCGTTGGATCGGCAGTTCTTC.

Ten or more counts support this clonotype. The V gene is TRBV20-1, the J gene TRBJ1-1, with 7 nucleotides matching TRBD1. This CDR3 contains 15 residues. The V segment lost 5 bases and the J segment 2 bases; nucleotides outside the gene matches: 11. Germline CDR1 reads DFQATT; CDR2 reads SNEGSKA (reference sequence). The CDR3 bases are TGCAGTGCTTATGACAGGGTTAGGGTTAACACTGAAGCTTTCTTT. It translates to CSAYDRVRVNTEAFF.